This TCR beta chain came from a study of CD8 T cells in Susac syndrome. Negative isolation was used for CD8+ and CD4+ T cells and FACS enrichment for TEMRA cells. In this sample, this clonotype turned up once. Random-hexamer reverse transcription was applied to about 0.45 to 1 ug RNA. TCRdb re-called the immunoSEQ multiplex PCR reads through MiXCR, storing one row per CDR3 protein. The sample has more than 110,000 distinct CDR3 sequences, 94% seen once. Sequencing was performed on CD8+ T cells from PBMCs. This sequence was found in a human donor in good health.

The CDR3 nucleotides read TGCAGCGTCTTGACAGGGGACGGCTATGGCTACACCTTC. It encodes CSVLTGDGYGYTF. This rearrangement joins TRBV29-1 to TRBJ1-2; 8 nucleotides line up with TRBD1. This CDR3 comprises 13 residues. Trimming at V came to 6 bases and at J to 4 bases, leaving 7 bases not matched to a gene. The germline V gene encodes CDR1 SQVTM and CDR2 ANQGSEA.